The clone carrying this T cell receptor beta chain has a count of ten or more. Its antigen is not identified. This specimen belongs to a study of neurological immune-mediated disorders. Findings and limits, study-wide: Patients with HTLV-1-associated myelopathy showed the most TCR clonal expansion. Those with multiple sclerosis showed the least, falling below healthy controls. None of the CDR3 amino acid sequences in expanded clones turned up in more than one subject, which points to private repertoires in all groups.

Synthesis of cDNA was carried out by template-switch 5'RACE. The reaction used 10-nucleotide random UMIs. In each sequencing run, over 160 million TCR-beta sequences were generated from 15-18 subjects. TCRdb processed the 5' RACE reads anew with MiXCR; each CDR3 protein has one entry. The sample carries 55,000 to 70,000 distinct CDR3 sequences, more than 3% recorded once. This CDR3 is built from 12 residues. V lost 6 bases and J lost 6, with 12 bases in between. CDR1 is DFQATT, CDR2 SNEGSKA, per germline (reference sequence). The sequenced sample consisted of PBMCs. The chain is built from TRBV20-1 and TRBJ2-1; D possibly uses TRBD1 or TRBD2 (6 bases each). The receptor was derived from a woman between 45 and 65 years old with multiple sclerosis. This CDR3 reads CSAGGWGNEQFF. CDR3 in DNA: TGCAGTGCCGGGGGCTGGGGCAATGAGCAGTTCTTC.